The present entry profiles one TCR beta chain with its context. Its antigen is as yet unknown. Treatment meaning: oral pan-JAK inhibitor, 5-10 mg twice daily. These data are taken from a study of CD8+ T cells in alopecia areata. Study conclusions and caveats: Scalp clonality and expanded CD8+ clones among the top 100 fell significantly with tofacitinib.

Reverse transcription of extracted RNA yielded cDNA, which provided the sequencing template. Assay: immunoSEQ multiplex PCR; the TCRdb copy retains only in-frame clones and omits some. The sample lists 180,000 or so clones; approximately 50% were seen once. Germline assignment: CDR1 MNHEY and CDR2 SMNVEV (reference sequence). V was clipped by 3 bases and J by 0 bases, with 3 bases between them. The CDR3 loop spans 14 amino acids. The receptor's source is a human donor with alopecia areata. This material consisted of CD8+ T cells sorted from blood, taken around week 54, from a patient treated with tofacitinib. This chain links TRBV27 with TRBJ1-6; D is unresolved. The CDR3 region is CASSFGSYNSPLHF. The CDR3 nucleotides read TGTGCCAGCAGTTTTGGCTCCTATAATTCACCCCTCCACTTT.